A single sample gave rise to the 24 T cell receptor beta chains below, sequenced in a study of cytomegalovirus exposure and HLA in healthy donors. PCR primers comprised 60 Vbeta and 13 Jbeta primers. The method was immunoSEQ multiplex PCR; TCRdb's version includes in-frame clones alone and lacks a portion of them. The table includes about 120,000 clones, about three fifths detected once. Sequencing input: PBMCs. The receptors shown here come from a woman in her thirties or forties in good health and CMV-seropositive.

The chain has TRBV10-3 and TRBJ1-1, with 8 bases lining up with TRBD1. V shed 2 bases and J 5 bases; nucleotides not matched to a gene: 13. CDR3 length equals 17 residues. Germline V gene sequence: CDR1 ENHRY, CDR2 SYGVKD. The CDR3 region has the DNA TGTGCCATCAGTGAGGGCGGGGGCAGGGGGCTGTTTACTGAAGCTTTCTTT. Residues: CAISEGGGRGLFTEAFF.

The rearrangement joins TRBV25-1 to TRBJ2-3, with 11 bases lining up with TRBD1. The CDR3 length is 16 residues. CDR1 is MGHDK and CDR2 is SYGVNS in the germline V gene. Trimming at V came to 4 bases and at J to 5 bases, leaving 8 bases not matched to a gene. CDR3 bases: TGTGCCAGCAGTGTCTGGGACAGGGGGTTTGTAGATACGCAGTATTTT. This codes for CASSVWDRGFVDTQYF.

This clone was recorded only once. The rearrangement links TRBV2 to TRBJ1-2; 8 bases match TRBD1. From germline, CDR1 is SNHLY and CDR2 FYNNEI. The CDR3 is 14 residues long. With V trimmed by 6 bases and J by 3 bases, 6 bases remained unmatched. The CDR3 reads CASSSQGADYGYTF. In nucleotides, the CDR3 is TGTGCCAGCAGCTCCCAGGGGGCGGACTATGGCTACACCTTC. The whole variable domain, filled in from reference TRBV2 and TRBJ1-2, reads EPEVTQTPSHQVTQMGQEVILRCVPISNHLYFYWYRQILGQKVEFLVSFYNNEISEKSEIFDDQFSVERPDGSNFTLKIRSTKLEDSAMYFCASSSQGADYGYTFGSGTRLTVV.

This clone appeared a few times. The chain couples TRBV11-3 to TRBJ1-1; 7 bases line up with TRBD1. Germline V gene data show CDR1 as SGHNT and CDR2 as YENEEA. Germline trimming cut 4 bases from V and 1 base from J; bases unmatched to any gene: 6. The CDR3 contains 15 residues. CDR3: CASSSGQRGNTEAFF. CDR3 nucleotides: TGTGCCAGCAGCTCGGGACAGCGCGGGAACACTGAAGCTTTCTTT. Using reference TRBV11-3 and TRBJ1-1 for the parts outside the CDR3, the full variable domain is EAGVVQSPRYKIIEKKQPVAFWCNPISGHNTLYWYLQNLGQGPELLIRYENEEAVDDSQLPKDRFSAERLKGVDSTLKIQPAELGDSAVYLCASSSGQRGNTEAFFGQGTRLTVV.

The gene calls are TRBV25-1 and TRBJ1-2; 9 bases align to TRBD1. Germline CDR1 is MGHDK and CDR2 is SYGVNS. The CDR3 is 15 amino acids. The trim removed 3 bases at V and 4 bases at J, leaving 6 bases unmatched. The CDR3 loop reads CASSDPTGGSYGYTF. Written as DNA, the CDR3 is TGTGCCAGCAGTGACCCGACAGGGGGAAGCTATGGCTACACCTTC.

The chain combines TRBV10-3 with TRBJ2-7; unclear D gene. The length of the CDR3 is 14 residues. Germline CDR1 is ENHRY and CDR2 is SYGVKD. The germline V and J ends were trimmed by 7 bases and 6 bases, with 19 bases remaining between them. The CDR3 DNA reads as TGTGCCATCACGGAGACGGTACATCCTAGCGAGCAGTACTTC. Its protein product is CAITETVHPSEQYF.

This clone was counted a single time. The CDR3 region has the DNA TGCAGCGCCAAGGGACAGCCGAACACTGAAGCTTTCTTT. Residues: CSAKGQPNTEAFF. The chain recombines TRBV29-1 with TRBJ1-1, with 7 bases fitting TRBD1. The CDR3 length is 13 residues. CDR1 is SQVTM, CDR2 ANQGSEA, per germline. The J segment lost 1 base and the V segment lost 7 bases, leaving 6 bases of the junction unmatched.

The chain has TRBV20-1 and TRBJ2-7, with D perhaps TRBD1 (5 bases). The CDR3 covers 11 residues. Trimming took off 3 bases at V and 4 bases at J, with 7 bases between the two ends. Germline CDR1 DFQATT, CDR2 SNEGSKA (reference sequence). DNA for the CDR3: TGCAGTGCTAGCGACAGTTACGAGCAGTACTTC. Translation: CSASDSYEQYF.

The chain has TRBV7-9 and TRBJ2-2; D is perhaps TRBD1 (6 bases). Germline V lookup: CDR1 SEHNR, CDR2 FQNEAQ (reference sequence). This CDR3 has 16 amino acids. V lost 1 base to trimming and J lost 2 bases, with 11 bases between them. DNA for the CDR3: TGTGCCAGCAGCTTAGACAGGGACCCCAACACCGGGGAGCTGTTTTTT. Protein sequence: CASSLDRDPNTGELFF.

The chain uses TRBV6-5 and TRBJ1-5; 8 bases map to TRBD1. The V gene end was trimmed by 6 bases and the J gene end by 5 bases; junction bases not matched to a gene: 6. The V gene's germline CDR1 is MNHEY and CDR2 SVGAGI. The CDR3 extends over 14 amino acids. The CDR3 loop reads CASSSDREYQPQHF. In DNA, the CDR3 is TGTGCCAGCAGCTCGGACAGGGAGTATCAGCCCCAGCATTTT.

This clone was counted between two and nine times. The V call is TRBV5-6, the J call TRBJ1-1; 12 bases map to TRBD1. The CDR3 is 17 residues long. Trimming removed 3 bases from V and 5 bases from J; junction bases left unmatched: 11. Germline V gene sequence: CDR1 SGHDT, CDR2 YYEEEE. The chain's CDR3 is CASSSNRDRGRGTEAFF. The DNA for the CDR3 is TGTGCCAGCAGCTCCAACCGGGACAGGGGGCGCGGGACTGAAGCTTTCTTT. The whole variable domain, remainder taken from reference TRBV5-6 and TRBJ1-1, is DAGVTQSPTHLIKTRGQQVTLRCSPKSGHDTVSWYQQALGQGPQFIFQYYEEEERQRGNFPDRFSGHQFPNYSSELNVNALLLGDSALYLCASSSNRDRGRGTEAFFGQGTRLTVV.

The CDR3 region has the DNA TGTGCCAGCAGTCACCGGGACAGCTATGGCTACACCTTC. This codes for CASSHRDSYGYTF. The chain recombines TRBV6-6 with TRBJ1-2, with TRBD1 identical over 7 bases. The CDR3 sequence is 13 residues long. CDR1 MNHNY and CDR2 SVGAGI come from the germline V gene (reference sequence). V lost 5 bases and J lost 4; bases outside the gene matches: 4.

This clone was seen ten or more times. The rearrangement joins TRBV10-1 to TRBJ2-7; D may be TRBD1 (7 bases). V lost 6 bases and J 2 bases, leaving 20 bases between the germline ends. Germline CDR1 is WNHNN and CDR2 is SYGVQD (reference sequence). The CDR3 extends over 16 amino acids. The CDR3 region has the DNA TGCGCCAGCAGCGGGGCGGGACAGTTAGATCCCTACGAGCAGTACTTC. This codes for CASSGAGQLDPYEQYF.

CDR3 residues: CASSRDSSGGGEQYF. CDR3 nucleotide sequence: TGCGCCAGCAGTCGAGACTCCAGCGGGGGGGGTGAGCAGTACTTC. The rearrangement links TRBV5-1 to TRBJ2-7; 10 bases map to TRBD2. This CDR3 comprises 15 residues. Germline V gene data show CDR1 as SGHRS and CDR2 as YFSETQ. Trimming took 5 bases from V and 7 from J; bases not matched to a gene: 12. Variable domain in full (rest from reference TRBV5-1 and TRBJ2-7): KAGVTQTPRYLIKTRGQQVTLSCSPISGHRSVSWYQQTPGQGLQFLFEYFSETQRNKGNFPGRFSGRQFSNSRSEMNVSTLELGDSALYLCASSRDSSGGGEQYFGPGTRLTVT.

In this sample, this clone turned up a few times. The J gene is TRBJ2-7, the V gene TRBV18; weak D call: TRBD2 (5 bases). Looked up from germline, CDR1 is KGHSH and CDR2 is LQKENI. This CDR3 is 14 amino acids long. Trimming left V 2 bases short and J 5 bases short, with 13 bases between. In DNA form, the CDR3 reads TGTGCCAGCTCACCAGAAAGGTCAGCGGACGAGCAGTACTTC. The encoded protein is CASSPERSADEQYF.

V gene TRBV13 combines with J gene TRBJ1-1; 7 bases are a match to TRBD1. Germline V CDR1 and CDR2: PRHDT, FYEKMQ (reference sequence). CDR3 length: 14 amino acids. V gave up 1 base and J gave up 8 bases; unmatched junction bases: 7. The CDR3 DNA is TGTGCCAGCAGCTTAGAGGGGGGACAGACAGAAGCTTTCTTT. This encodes CASSLEGGQTEAFF.

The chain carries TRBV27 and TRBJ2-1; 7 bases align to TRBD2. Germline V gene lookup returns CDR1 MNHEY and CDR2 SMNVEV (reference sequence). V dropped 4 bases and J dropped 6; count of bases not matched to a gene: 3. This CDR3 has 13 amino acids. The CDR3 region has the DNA TGTGCCAGCAGTTCCCGGACTAGCAATGAGCAGTTCTTC. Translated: CASSSRTSNEQFF.

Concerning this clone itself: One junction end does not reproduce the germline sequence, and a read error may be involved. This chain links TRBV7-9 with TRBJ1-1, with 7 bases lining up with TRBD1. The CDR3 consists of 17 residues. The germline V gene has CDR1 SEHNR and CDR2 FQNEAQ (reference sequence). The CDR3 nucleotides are TGTGCCAGCAGCCTAGCCGCCTGGGACAGATTTAACACTGAAGCTTTCTTT. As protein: CASSLAAWDRFNTEAFF.

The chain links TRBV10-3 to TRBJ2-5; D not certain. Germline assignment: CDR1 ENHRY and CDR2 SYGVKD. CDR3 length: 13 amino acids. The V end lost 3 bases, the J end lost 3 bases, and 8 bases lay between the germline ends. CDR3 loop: CAISDLSKETQYF. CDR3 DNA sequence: TGTGCCATCAGTGACTTGTCTAAAGAGACCCAGTACTTC.

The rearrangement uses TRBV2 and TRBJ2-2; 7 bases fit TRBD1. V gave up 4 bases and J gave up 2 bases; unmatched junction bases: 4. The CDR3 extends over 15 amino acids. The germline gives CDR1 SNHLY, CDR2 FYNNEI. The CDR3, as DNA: TGTGCCAGCAGTGTGACAGGGTTCAACACCGGGGAGCTGTTTTTT. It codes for CASSVTGFNTGELFF.

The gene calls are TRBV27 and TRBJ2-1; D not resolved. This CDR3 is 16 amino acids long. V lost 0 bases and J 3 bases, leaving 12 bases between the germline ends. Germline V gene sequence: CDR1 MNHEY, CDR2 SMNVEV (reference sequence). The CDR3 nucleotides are TGTGCCAGCAGTTTATCCGCGGAGATGCTCTACAATGAGCAGTTCTTC. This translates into CASSLSAEMLYNEQFF.

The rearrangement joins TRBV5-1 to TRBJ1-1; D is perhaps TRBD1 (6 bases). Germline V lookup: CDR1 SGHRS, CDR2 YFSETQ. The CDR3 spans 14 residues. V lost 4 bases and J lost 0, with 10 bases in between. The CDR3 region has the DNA TGCGCCAGCAGCAGCGACAGGCTGAACACTGAAGCTTTCTTT. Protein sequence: CASSSDRLNTEAFF.

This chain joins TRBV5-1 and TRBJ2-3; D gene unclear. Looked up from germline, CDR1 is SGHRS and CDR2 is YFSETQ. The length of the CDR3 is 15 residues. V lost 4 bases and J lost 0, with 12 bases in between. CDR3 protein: CASSIQPGSTDTQYF. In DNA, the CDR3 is TGCGCCAGCAGCATCCAACCCGGGAGCACAGATACGCAGTATTTT.

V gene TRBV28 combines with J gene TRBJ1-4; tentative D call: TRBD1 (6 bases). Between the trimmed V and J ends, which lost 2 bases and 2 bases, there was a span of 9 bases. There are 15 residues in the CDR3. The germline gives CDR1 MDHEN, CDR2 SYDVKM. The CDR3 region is CASSLSQGTNEKLFF. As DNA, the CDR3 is TGTGCCAGCAGTTTAAGTCAGGGGACTAATGAAAAACTGTTTTTT.